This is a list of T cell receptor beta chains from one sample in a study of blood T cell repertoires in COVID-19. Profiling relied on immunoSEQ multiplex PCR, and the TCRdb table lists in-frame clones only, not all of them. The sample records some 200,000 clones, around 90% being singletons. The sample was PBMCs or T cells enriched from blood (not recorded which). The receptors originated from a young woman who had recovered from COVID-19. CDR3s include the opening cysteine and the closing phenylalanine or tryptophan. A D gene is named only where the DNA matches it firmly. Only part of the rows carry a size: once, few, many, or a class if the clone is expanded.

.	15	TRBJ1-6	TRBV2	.	TGTGCCAGCAGACCGGAGGAATCCTATAATTCACCCCTCCACTTT	CASRPEESYNSPLHF
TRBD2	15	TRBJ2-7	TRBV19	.	TGTGCCAGTAGCCGCCTTGCGGGGGGAGGCTACGAGCAGTACTTC	CASSRLAGGGYEQYF
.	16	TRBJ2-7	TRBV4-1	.	TGCGCCAGCAGCCATGAACAGGGTTTAGGGACCTACGAGCAGTACTTC	CASSHEQGLGTYEQYF
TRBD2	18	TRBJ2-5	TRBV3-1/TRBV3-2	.	TGTGCCAGCAGCCCTATATCCGCCCTAGCGGGGGGGGCGGAGACCCAGTACTTC	CASSPISALAGGAETQYF
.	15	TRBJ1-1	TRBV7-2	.	TGTGCCAGCAGCTTATGGGGCATGGGGAACACTGAAGCTTTCTTT	CASSLWGMGNTEAFF
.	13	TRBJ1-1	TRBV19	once	TGTGCCAGTAGTCCGGGGAGGAACACTGAAGCTTTCTTT	CASSPGRNTEAFF
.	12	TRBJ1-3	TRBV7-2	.	TGTGCCAGCAGTCACTTCCGGGACACCATATATTTT	CASSHFRDTIYF
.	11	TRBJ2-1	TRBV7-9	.	TGTGCCATAGGGAGTTACAATGAGCAGTTCTTC	CAIGSYNEQFF
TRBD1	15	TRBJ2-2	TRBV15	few	TGTGCCACCAGCGCCACAACAGGGGACACCGGGGAGCTGTTTTTT	CATSATTGDTGELFF
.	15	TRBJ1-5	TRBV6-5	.	TGTGCCAGCAGTTACACGAAGAACTTCAATCAGCCCCAGCATTTT	CASSYTKNFNQPQHF
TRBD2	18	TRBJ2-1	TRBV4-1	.	TGCGCCAGCAGCCACCGACCCAGGAGCGGGGGGTCTCACAATGAGCAGTTCTTC	CASSHRPRSGGSHNEQFF
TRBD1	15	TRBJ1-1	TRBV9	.	TGTGCCAGCAGCGTAGTGACAGGGGGCTACACTGAAGCTTTCTTT	CASSVVTGGYTEAFF
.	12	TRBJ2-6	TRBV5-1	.	TGCGCCAGCAGCGAGGGGGCCAACGTCCTGACTTTC	CASSEGANVLTF
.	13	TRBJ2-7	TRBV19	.	TGTGCCAGTAGTATAGATCGCGGCGACGAGCAGTACTTC	CASSIDRGDEQYF
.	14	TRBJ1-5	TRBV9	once	TGTGCCAGCAGCGTAGGGCAGGGCGACCAGCCCCAGCATTTT	CASSVGQGDQPQHF
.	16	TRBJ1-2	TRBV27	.	TGTGCCAGCAGTTTACAGGGAGGGAGAAATAACTATGGCTACACCTTC	CASSLQGGRNNYGYTF
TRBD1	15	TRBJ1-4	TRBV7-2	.	TGTGCCAGCAGCTTAGAAAGGGGGCGCATTGAAAAACTGTTTTTT	CASSLERGRIEKLFF
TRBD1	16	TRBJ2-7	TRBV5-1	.	TGCGCCAGCAGCTTGGACATGGACAGGGCCCCCTACGAGCAGTACTTC	CASSLDMDRAPYEQYF
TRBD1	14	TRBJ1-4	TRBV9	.	TGTGCCAGCAGCCCAGTGACAGGGGGGGAAAAACTGTTTTTT	CASSPVTGGEKLFF
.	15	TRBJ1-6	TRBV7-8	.	TGTGCCAGCAGTAACAAGTTTGGTAATAATTCACCCCTCCACTTT	CASSNKFGNNSPLHF
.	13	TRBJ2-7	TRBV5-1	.	TGCGCCAGCAGCTTGGGCCTCAGGGGCGAGCAGTACTTC	CASSLGLRGEQYF
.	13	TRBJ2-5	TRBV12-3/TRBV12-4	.	TGTGCCAGCAGCCCACCCCCCCCAGGGACCCAGTACTTC	CASSPPPPGTQYF
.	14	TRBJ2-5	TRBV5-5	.	TGTGCCAGCAGCTTCCCTACGGGGGGCGAGACCCAGTACTTC	CASSFPTGGETQYF
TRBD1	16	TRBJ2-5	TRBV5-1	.	TGCGCCAGCAGCTACCGGGACAGGGACCGACAAGAGACCCAGTACTTC	CASSYRDRDRQETQYF
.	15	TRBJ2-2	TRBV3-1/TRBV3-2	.	TGTGCCAGCAGCAGAAGTTGGACAGCCACCGGGGAGCTGTTTTTT	CASSRSWTATGELFF
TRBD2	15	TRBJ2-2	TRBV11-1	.	TGTGCCAGCAGCGCGGGACTAGCGGGGACCGGGGAGCTGTTTTTT	CASSAGLAGTGELFF